One TCR beta chain is described in this entry. Its antigen is undetermined. Sequencing was performed with immunoSEQ multiplex PCR; in TCRdb, only in-frame clones are kept and a portion is missing. The sample shows roughly 320,000 clones, approximately 80% of them seen only once. Germline lookup yields CDR1 SGHRS and CDR2 YFSETQ. The CDR3 contains 15 residues. V lost 0 bases and J lost 1, with 11 bases in between. The entry originates in a study of Ad26.COV2.S vaccination and SARS-CoV-2 variants. Regarding the study as a whole: Responses of spike-specific T cells (both CD8+ and CD4+) reportedly showed substantial breadth after vaccination.

As to treatment: around 19 received Ad26.COV2.S at low or high dose, single or two shots; 5 received placebo; per-sample allocation not given. Samples came from day 63 after the first vaccine or placebo injection. The sequences come from peripheral blood, collected in a trial of Ad26.COV2.S vaccine versus placebo. The sequence was obtained from a person between 18 and 65 years old who received the Ad26.COV2.S COVID-19 vaccine or a placebo. The chain carries TRBV5-1 and TRBJ2-7; tentative D call: TRBD2 (5 bases). CDR3 residues: CASSLGGIGSYEQYF. The CDR3 DNA reads TGCGCCAGCAGCTTGGGAGGGATCGGGTCCTACGAGCAGTACTTC.